The 3 T cell receptor beta chains listed next were all sequenced from one sample in a study of Graves' ophthalmopathy and Graves' hyperthyroidism. RNA transcripts served as template for amplifying TCR beta CDR3 sequences. First-round RT-PCR relied on HTBI primers, and a second-round multiplex PCR came next. Via MiXCR, TCRdb re-called the multiplex PCR reads, giving one row per CDR3 protein. The sample contains about 220,000 distinct CDR3 sequences, 20% to 25% of which appear only once. Source material: peripheral blood. The receptors shown here come from a woman between 45 and 60 years old with Graves' ophthalmopathy.

The sample holds many counts of this clonotype. The rearrangement joins TRBV7-2 to TRBJ1-1, with D maybe TRBD1 (5 bases). Trimming took off 3 bases at V and 11 bases at J, with 25 bases between the two ends. The CDR3 sequence is 16 residues long. CDR1 and CDR2 from the germline V gene are SGHTA and FQGNSA. DNA for the CDR3: TGTGCCAGCAGCTTGGCACTACAGGACCCTTTTGGTGTTGCTTTCTTT. Translation: CASSLALQDPFGVAFF.

The chain uses TRBV5-1 and TRBJ2-5; no clear D gene. The germline CDR1 and CDR2 sequences are SGHRS and YFSETQ. Trimming removed 5 bases from V and 3 bases from J, with 5 bases in between. CDR3 length: 11 residues. The CDR3 nucleotides are TGCGCCAGCAGAAATGAAGAGACCCAGTACTTC. This encodes CASRNEETQYF.

This clonotype was recorded at least ten times. This rearrangement joins TRBV7-8 to TRBJ2-5, with a tentative D call TRBD2 (6 bases). The CDR3 consists of 14 residues. Germline loops: CDR1 SGHVS, CDR2 FQNEAQ. Trimming removed 5 bases from V and 5 bases from J, with 15 bases in between. CDR3 in DNA: TGTGCCAGCAGCCCCCAGCCGGGGAGGGAGACCCAGTACTTC. It codes for CASSPQPGRETQYF.